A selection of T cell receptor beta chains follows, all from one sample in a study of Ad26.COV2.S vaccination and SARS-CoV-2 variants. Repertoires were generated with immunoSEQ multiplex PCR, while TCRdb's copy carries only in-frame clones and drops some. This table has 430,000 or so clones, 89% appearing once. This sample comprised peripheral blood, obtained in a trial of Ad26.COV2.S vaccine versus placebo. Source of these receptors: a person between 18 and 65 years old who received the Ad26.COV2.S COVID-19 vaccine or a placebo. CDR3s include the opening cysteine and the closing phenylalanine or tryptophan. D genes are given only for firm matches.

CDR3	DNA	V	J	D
CASSYGGPQHF	TGTGCCAGCAGTTATGGGGGGCCCCAGCATTTT	TRBV6-6	TRBJ1-5	.
CASSQDRGRRQHF	TGCGCCAGCAGCCAAGACAGGGGAAGGCGCCAGCATTTT	TRBV4-3	TRBJ1-5	.
CASAVLRNPSYNEQFF	TGTGCCAGCGCAGTACTTCGTAATCCATCCTACAATGAGCAGTTCTTC	TRBV27	TRBJ2-1	.
CSVEGEGRTDTQYF	TGCAGCGTTGAAGGGGAGGGGCGCACAGATACGCAGTATTTT	TRBV29-1	TRBJ2-3	TRBD2
CASKKGVTSVGNTIYF	TGTGCCAGCAAAAAGGGAGTAACTAGTGTAGGAAACACCATATATTTT	TRBV6-6	TRBJ1-3	.
CASSLGRTGGAFETQYF	TGCGCCAGCAGCCTGGGCCGTACAGGGGGCGCTTTCGAGACCCAGTACTTC	TRBV5-1	TRBJ2-5	TRBD1
CASMGGGASYNEQFF	TGTGCCAGCATGGGAGGCGGGGCCTCCTACAATGAGCAGTTCTTC	TRBV28	TRBJ2-1	.
CASSSGSTETQYF	TGTGCCAGCAGCTCCGGGAGTACGGAGACCCAGTACTTC	TRBV7-3	TRBJ2-5	.
CATSRSIGGKGNTIYF	TGTGCCACCAGCAGATCTATCGGGGGCAAAGGAAACACCATATATTTT	TRBV15	TRBJ1-3	.
CAISEVTRAQIEQYF	TGTGCCATCAGTGAGGTGACTCGGGCCCAGATCGAGCAGTACTTC	TRBV10-3	TRBJ2-7	.
CASSVGRNTEAFF	TGTGCCAGCAGCGTAGGCAGGAACACTGAAGCTTTCTTT	TRBV9	TRBJ1-1	.
CASSDRPRDEQFF	TGTGCCAGCAGTGATCGGCCCCGCGATGAGCAGTTCTTC	TRBV28	TRBJ2-1	.
CASRLGTFRTTGGELFF	TGCGCCAGCAGACTAGGGACCTTTCGGACGACGGGCGGGGAGCTGTTTTTT	TRBV5-1	TRBJ2-2	.
CASSSLGTARGNEQYF	TGCGCCAGCAGCTCCTTAGGGACCGCCCGGGGAAACGAGCAGTACTTC	TRBV5-1	TRBJ2-7	.
CASSVGRHQPQHF	TGTGCCAGCAGCGTAGGCAGGCATCAGCCCCAGCATTTT	TRBV4-2	TRBJ1-5	.
CAISRHGTALWEQYF	TGTGCCATCAGCAGGCACGGGACAGCACTATGGGAGCAGTACTTC	TRBV10-3	TRBJ2-7	TRBD1
CASSLGVAANQPQHF	TGTGCCAGCAGCTTAGGGGTGGCCGCGAATCAGCCCCAGCATTTT	TRBV7-9	TRBJ1-5	.
CASSLGDTSRDTQYF	TGCGCCAGCAGCTTAGGGGATACTAGTCGAGATACGCAGTATTTT	TRBV5-1	TRBJ2-3	.
CASSRAGGNTIYF	TGTGCCAGCTCACGGGCAGGTGGAAACACCATATATTTT	TRBV18	TRBJ1-3	.
CASSSLAGTDTQYF	TGTGCCAGTAGTAGCCTAGCCGGCACAGATACGCAGTATTTT	TRBV19	TRBJ2-3	.
CSVGQGRENTEAFF	TGCAGCGTTGGTCAGGGGCGGGAGAACACTGAAGCTTTCTTT	TRBV29-1	TRBJ1-1	.
CASSLVVRTGSYEQYF	TGTGCCAGCAGCTTAGTGGTTAGGACAGGGAGCTACGAGCAGTACTTC	TRBV11-2	TRBJ2-7	TRBD1
CASRTGFFTPLHF	TGTGCCAGCAGGACAGGGTTTTTTACACCCCTCCACTTT	TRBV27	TRBJ1-6	TRBD1
CASSMGGNYEQYF	TGTGCCAGTAGTATGGGGGGAAACTACGAGCAGTACTTC	TRBV19	TRBJ2-7	.
CASSFYGGSNQPQHF	TGTGCCAGCAGCTTCTATGGGGGCAGCAATCAGCCCCAGCATTTT	TRBV5-8	TRBJ1-5	.
CASSFLGTDTQYF	TGTGCCAGCAGTTTTTTGGGAACAGATACGCAGTATTTT	TRBV28	TRBJ2-3	.
CASSLPGLAPLDTGELFF	TGTGCCAGCAGCTTACCGGGACTAGCCCCCTTAGACACCGGGGAGCTGTTTTTT	TRBV7-9	TRBJ2-2	TRBD2
CASSSLGGRYEQFF	TGTGCCAGCAGCTCTCTGGGGGGAAGATACGAGCAGTTCTTC	TRBV7-3	TRBJ2-1	.
CASRGQTYEQYF	TGTGCCAGCAGAGGACAGACCTACGAGCAGTACTTC	TRBV28	TRBJ2-7	.
CASSPGILLSGYTF	TGTGCCAGCAGCCCTGGGATCCTTCTTTCTGGCTACACCTTC	TRBV6-2/TRBV6-3	TRBJ1-2	.
CASSAVAGAQYEQYF	TGTGCCAGCAGCGCCGTAGCGGGGGCGCAATACGAGCAGTACTTC	TRBV7-2	TRBJ2-7	TRBD2